Shown below are 25 T cell receptor beta chains from a single sample sequenced in a study of T-cell memory formation after mild COVID-19 (dated by TCRdb to the early 2020s). The library was produced with 5' RACE. Instrument used: Illumina NovaSeq 6000. TCRdb reworked the public reads: Q25 trimming with fastp, MiXCR clone assembly, productive beta chains retained. Identical CDR3 protein sequences are pooled into one entry, listed with their most common genes and DNA. Across this sample there are roughly 580,000 distinct CDR3 sequences, with about 20% seen only once. The leading ten clones occupy around 11% of the sample. The sequenced sample was PBMCs or a T cell subset sorted from them (not recorded which). These receptors were obtained from an adult woman who had mild COVID-19 (a few samples of this study predate the infection). The sample titles of this study are shuffled in the database, so cell type and time point are left out; the donor was told from shared clones.

This clonotype appeared a few times. The chain has TRBV7-9 and TRBJ2-1; the D gene is possibly TRBD2 (6 bases). The CDR3 contains 15 residues. Trimming took 5 bases from V and 4 from J, leaving 15 bases between them. Germline V lookup: CDR1 SEHNR, CDR2 FQNEAQ (reference sequence). Here the CDR3 reads CASSPDRGRYNEQFF. DNA of the CDR3: TGTGCCAGCAGCCCGGATCGGGGGAGGTACAATGAGCAGTTCTTC.

The J gene is TRBJ2-4, the V gene TRBV7-9; 10 nucleotides agree with TRBD1. The CDR3 length is 20 residues. In germline, CDR1 is SEHNR, CDR2 FQNEAQ (reference sequence). With V trimmed by 5 bases and J by 0 bases, 16 bases remained unmatched. In nucleotides, the CDR3 is TGTGCCAGCAGCCCACCCCGATCCGGGACAGGGGCCGTAGCCAAAAACATTCAGTACTTC. Its protein product is CASSPPRSGTGAVAKNIQYF.

The chain carries TRBV25-1 and TRBJ2-7; tentatively, D is TRBD1 or TRBD2 (5 bases each). V lost 9 bases, J lost 4 bases, and 19 bases lay in between. Germline V gene data show CDR1 as MGHDK and CDR2 as SYGVNS. This CDR3 region has 14 residues. This chain's CDR3 is CASGTGRPPYEQYF. The CDR3 region has the DNA TGTGCCAGTGGAACGGGGCGACCGCCATACGAGCAGTACTTC.

The CDR3 region has the DNA TGTGCCAGCTCACAGGGGCCCTCTGAAGCTTTCTTT. Protein product: CASSQGPSEAFF. The rearrangement joins TRBV13 to TRBJ1-1; the match to TRBD1 covers 7 bases. The CDR3 has 12 residues. Per the germline V gene, CDR1 is PRHDT and CDR2 is FYEKMQ (reference sequence). Trimming cost V 8 bases and J 6 bases; bases outside gene matches: 6. Supplemented by reference TRBV13 and TRBJ1-1, the full variable domain reads AAGVIQSPRHLIKEKRETATLKCYPIPRHDTVYWYQQGPGQDPQFLISFYEKMQSDKGSIPDRFSAQQFSDYHSELNMSSLELGDSALYFCASSQGPSEAFFGQGTRLTVV.

The chain carries TRBV6-5 and TRBJ2-1; 11 bases match TRBD2. The CDR3 covers 19 residues. The V gene's germline CDR1 is MNHEY and CDR2 SVGAGI. Trimming at V came to 2 bases and at J to 6 bases, leaving 15 bases not matched to a gene. The CDR3 coding sequence is TGTGCCAGCAGTTACGGAGGCAGGGCAGTAGCGGGAGGGCCCAATGAGCAGTTCTTC. Translating gives CASSYGGRAVAGGPNEQFF.

This chain uses TRBV5-1 with TRBJ2-7; D uncertain. The V gene's germline CDR1 is SGHRS and CDR2 YFSETQ. V was trimmed by 3 bases and J by 2 bases, leaving 12 bases between them. The CDR3 contains 14 residues. The CDR3 sequence: CASSSTDGPYEQYF. CDR3 nucleotides: TGCGCCAGCAGCTCGACGGACGGTCCCTACGAGCAGTACTTC.

This clonotype was counted many times. This chain links TRBV7-8 with TRBJ2-7, with 8 bases fitting TRBD2. V dropped 1 base and J dropped 3; count of bases not matched to a gene: 8. The CDR3 has 16 residues. CDR1 is SGHVS, CDR2 FQNEAQ, per germline. The CDR3 region has the DNA TGTGCCAGCAGCTTAGGCGGGCTAGCGGGCGTCTACGAGCAGTACTTC. Its translation is CASSLGGLAGVYEQYF.

There are a few counts of this clonotype. The gene calls are TRBV5-1 and TRBJ2-7; TRBD1 might be the D (6 bases). CDR1 SGHRS and CDR2 YFSETQ come from the germline V gene. This CDR3 contains 17 residues. The ends were cut back, 4 bases at V and 0 bases at J, with 20 bases in the middle. DNA for the CDR3: TGCGCCAGCAGCCCCCCGAAACAGGGAGCCTACTCCTACGAGCAGTACTTC. Amino acids: CASSPPKQGAYSYEQYF. Based on the CDR3 plus reference TRBV5-1 and TRBJ2-7, the full variable domain is KAGVTQTPRYLIKTRGQQVTLSCSPISGHRSVSWYQQTPGQGLQFLFEYFSETQRNKGNFPGRFSGRQFSNSRSEMNVSTLELGDSALYLCASSPPKQGAYSYEQYFGPGTRLTVT.

This clonotype was found a few times. This chain links TRBV14 with TRBJ1-5; D is unclear. There are 15 residues in the CDR3. Trimming cost V 8 bases and J 4 bases, with 18 bases left between them. CDR1 SGHDN and CDR2 FVKESK come from the germline V gene. In DNA, the CDR3 is TGTGCCAGCTACCGCCGGGAAAGGGATAATCAGCCCCAGCATTTT. Encoded protein: CASYRRERDNQPQHF.

The chain has TRBV29-1 and TRBJ2-2; 7 bases are shared with TRBD2. CDR1 is SQVTM and CDR2 is ANQGSEA in the germline V gene. This CDR3 contains 13 residues. Trimming at V came to 6 bases and at J to 4 bases, leaving 5 bases not matched to a gene. DNA for the CDR3: TGCAGCGTGGGGGGGAGGCGCACCGGGGAGCTGTTTTTT. It is translated as CSVGGRRTGELFF.

This chain connects TRBV3-1 to TRBJ1-4, with a weak D call TRBD1 (5 bases). The germline V and J ends were trimmed by 2 bases and 8 bases, with 18 bases remaining between them. The CDR3 is 16 amino acids. Germline loops: CDR1 LGHDT, CDR2 YNNKEL (reference sequence). CDR3 region: CASSQRSRGTGEKLFF. The CDR3 nucleotides read TGTGCCAGCAGCCAACGGTCGAGAGGGACGGGGGAAAAACTGTTTTTT.

This clonotype was observed a handful of times. This rearrangement joins TRBV5-1 to TRBJ1-1, with D maybe TRBD1 (6 bases). Germline CDR1 reads SGHRS; CDR2 reads YFSETQ. The CDR3 spans 15 residues. Trimming left V 6 bases short and J 4 bases short, with 19 bases between. The CDR3 is CASILGDNQGTEAFF. The DNA for the CDR3 is TGCGCCAGCATCCTGGGGGACAACCAGGGCACTGAAGCTTTCTTT.

This clonotype appeared a few times. This chain uses TRBV9 with TRBJ1-1; 7 bases are a match to TRBD1. The germline V gene encodes CDR1 SGDLS and CDR2 YYNGEE. Trimming took 0 bases from V and 7 from J; bases not matched to a gene: 3. The CDR3 contains 13 residues. CDR3 amino acids: CASSVAGQVEAFF. The CDR3 nucleotides are TGTGCCAGCAGCGTAGCCGGACAGGTTGAAGCTTTCTTT.

The rearrangement uses TRBV9 and TRBJ2-7; 10 bases are shared with TRBD1. The CDR3 is made up of 14 amino acids. Per the germline V gene, CDR1 is SGDLS and CDR2 is YYNGEE. Trimming at V came to 0 bases and at J to 6 bases, leaving 3 bases not matched to a gene. The CDR3 nucleotides read TGTGCCAGCAGCGTAGGGGGGACAGGGGTCGAGCAGTACTTC. This encodes CASSVGGTGVEQYF.

This clonotype has only a few counts. This sequence joins TRBV6-1 and TRBJ1-2; 10 bases are a match to TRBD1. The CDR3 runs 16 residues. Germline assignment: CDR1 MNHNS and CDR2 SASEGT. J lost 4 bases, V lost 1 base, and 6 bases had no gene match. CDR3: CASSEGDRGSLYGYTF. The CDR3 DNA reads TGTGCCAGCAGTGAAGGGGACAGGGGATCTCTCTATGGCTACACCTTC.

V is TRBV12-3 or TRBV12-4 and J is TRBJ2-1, with 7 bases matching TRBD2. The V segment lost 3 bases and the J segment 11 bases; nucleotides outside the gene matches: 4. The CDR3 consists of 12 residues. For the CDR3, the DNA is TGTGCCAGCAGTTTTACTAGCGACAAGCAGTTCTTC. This translates into CASSFTSDKQFF.

This clonotype was detected ten times or more. The J gene is TRBJ2-5, the V gene TRBV20-1; D is unclear. CDR1 is DFQATT and CDR2 is SNEGSKA in the germline V gene (reference sequence). The ends were cut back, 5 bases at V and 5 bases at J, with 12 bases in the middle. The CDR3 covers 12 residues. The CDR3 loop reads CSAHRGYETQYF. CDR3 nucleotide sequence: TGCAGTGCTCACCGTGGGTATGAGACCCAGTACTTC.

The V gene is TRBV19, the J gene TRBJ2-5; D not resolved. CDR3 size: 14 residues. Germline lookup yields CDR1 LNHDA and CDR2 SQIVND (reference sequence). The V end was cut by 1 base, the J end by 3 bases, with 9 bases between. In DNA, the CDR3 is TGTGCCAGTAGTATAGCATCACGGGAAGAGACCCAGTACTTC. Translating it yields CASSIASREETQYF.

The rearrangement joins TRBV3-1 to TRBJ1-1; 9 bases fit TRBD1. Germline loops: CDR1 LGHDT, CDR2 YNNKEL (reference sequence). The ends lost 4 bases at V and 4 bases at J; junction bases unmatched: 13. CDR3 length equals 17 residues. The CDR3 sequence is CASSRSIKDRGGTEAFF. The CDR3 DNA sequence: TGTGCCAGCAGCCGTTCAATTAAAGACAGGGGGGGCACTGAAGCTTTCTTT.

This clonotype turned up a few times. The gene calls are TRBV20-1 and TRBJ1-4; 8 bases match TRBD1. The germline V gene has CDR1 DFQATT and CDR2 SNEGSKA (reference sequence). The CDR3 spans 16 residues. After removal of 6 bases from V and 7 bases from J, the junction contained 16 bases not matched to a gene. CDR3 protein: CSAAGVTGAVSEKLFF. CDR3 DNA sequence: TGCAGTGCGGCGGGAGTGACAGGGGCCGTTAGTGAAAAACTGTTTTTT.

This clonotype was recorded a few times. The V gene is TRBV13, the J gene TRBJ2-2; D is unresolved. There are 15 residues in the CDR3. Germline CDR1 reads PRHDT; CDR2 reads FYEKMQ (reference sequence). V lost 6 bases and J 1 base, leaving 12 bases between the germline ends. CDR3 DNA: TGTGCCAGCAGTCCAGGACCGCAGAACACCGGGGAGCTGTTTTTT. Residues: CASSPGPQNTGELFF.

This clonotype was picked up a small number of times. The chain recombines TRBV18 with TRBJ2-2, with no clear D. The length of the CDR3 is 15 residues. Germline V CDR1 and CDR2: KGHSH, LQKENI. V was cut by 3 bases and J by 0 bases, with 8 bases left in between. The CDR3 DNA sequence: TGTGCCAGCTCACCGCAGTCTACGAACACCGGGGAGCTGTTTTTT. The encoded protein is CASSPQSTNTGELFF.

This clonotype was seen more than once but under ten times. The gene calls are TRBV18 and TRBJ2-5, with D possibly called TRBD1 or TRBD2 (5 bases each). V lost 4 bases, J lost 14 bases, and 14 bases lay in between. Germline V gene lookup returns CDR1 KGHSH and CDR2 LQKENI. The CDR3 covers 11 residues. CDR3 amino acids: CASSLETGRYF. The CDR3 region has the DNA TGTGCCAGCTCACTAGAAACGGGACGATACTTC.

This clonotype was detected only a few times. This chain links TRBV7-8 with TRBJ2-1; 8 bases fit TRBD2. CDR1 and CDR2 from the germline V gene are SGHVS and FQNEAQ. CDR3 length: 20 residues. With 0 bases clipped from V and 4 bases from J, the junction kept 17 bases outside the gene matches. CDR3 sequence: CASSLAGRYREAGAYNEQFF. Here the CDR3 DNA reads TGTGCCAGCAGCTTAGCGGGGAGGTATCGGGAAGCGGGGGCTTACAATGAGCAGTTCTTC. The full variable domain, completed using reference TRBV7-8 and TRBJ2-1, is GAGVSQSPRYKVAKRGQDVALRCDPISGHVSLFWYQQALGQGPEFLTYFQNEAQLDKSGLPSDRFFAERPEGSVSTLKIQRTQQEDSAVYLCASSLAGRYREAGAYNEQFFGPGTRLTVL.

This clonotype was recorded a few times. V is TRBV6-5 and J is TRBJ1-4; TRBD1 aligns across 7 bases. CDR1 is MNHEY and CDR2 is SVGAGI in the germline V gene. This CDR3 has 14 amino acids. Trimming at V came to 4 bases and at J to 2 bases, leaving 1 base not matched to a gene. The CDR3 spells CASSWDSTNEKLFF. CDR3 sequence (DNA): TGTGCCAGCAGTTGGGACAGCACTAATGAAAAACTGTTTTTT.